The clone carrying this TCR beta chain was counted between two and nine times. What it recognizes is unknown. The sample is drawn from a study of human T cells and chemical hapten exposure. Across the study: Doses of diphenylcyclopropenone went to the patients' scalps weekly throughout the approximately 26-week study. Patch testing placed 0.01% DPC on the upper back, with readings at 6 days. Study-level findings and limits: There was no change with DPC sensitization in TCRs above 1 in 1000 frequency. With alopecia, donors may have immune responses unlike healthy people's.

TCRdb fed the RACE reads into MiXCR, producing one record per CDR3 protein. The sample holds roughly 180,000 distinct CDR3 sequences, 20% to 25% seen once. The time point was: patch test 1, 2 weeks after DPC sensitization. Regarding treatment: therapeutic diphenylcyclopropenone sensitization with weekly scalp DPC. Trimming took 0 bases from V and 8 from J, leaving 26 bases between them. Germline V gene data show CDR1 as SQVTM and CDR2 as ANQGSEA. This CDR3 region has 18 residues. The sample was whole blood, taken in connection with sensitization to the hapten diphenylcyclopropenone (DPC). The V gene is TRBV29-1, the J gene TRBJ2-1; no reliable D call. The receptor's source is a woman between 50 and 59 years old with alopecia areata. Some clones in this sample may be carry-over from other donors' samples. The CDR3, as DNA: TGCAGCGTTGAAGACTCGACCCGAAGGGATTACGGCATCGATGAGCAGTTCTTC. Encoded protein: CSVEDSTRRDYGIDEQFF.